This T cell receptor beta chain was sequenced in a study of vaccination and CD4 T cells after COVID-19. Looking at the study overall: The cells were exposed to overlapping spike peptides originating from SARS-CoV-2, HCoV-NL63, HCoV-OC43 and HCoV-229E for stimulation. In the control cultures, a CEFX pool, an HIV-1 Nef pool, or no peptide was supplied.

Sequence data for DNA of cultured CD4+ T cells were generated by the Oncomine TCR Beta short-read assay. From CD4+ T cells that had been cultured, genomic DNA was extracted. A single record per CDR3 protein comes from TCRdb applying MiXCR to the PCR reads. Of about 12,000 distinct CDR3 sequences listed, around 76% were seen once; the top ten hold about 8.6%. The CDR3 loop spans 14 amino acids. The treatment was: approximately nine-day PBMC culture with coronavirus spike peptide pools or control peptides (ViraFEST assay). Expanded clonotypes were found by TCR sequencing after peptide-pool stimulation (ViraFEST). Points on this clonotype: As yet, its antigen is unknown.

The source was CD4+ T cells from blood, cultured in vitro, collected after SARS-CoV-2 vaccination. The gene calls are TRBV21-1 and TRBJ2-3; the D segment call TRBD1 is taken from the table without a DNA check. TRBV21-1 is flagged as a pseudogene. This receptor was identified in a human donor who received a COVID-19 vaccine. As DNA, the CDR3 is TGTGCCAGCAGCAAGCGGGGGGGCACAGATACGCAGTATTTT. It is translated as CASSKRGGTDTQYF.